These 11 T cell receptor beta chains were sequenced from one sample in a study of blood T cell repertoires in COVID-19. Repertoires were generated with immunoSEQ multiplex PCR, while TCRdb's copy carries only in-frame clones and drops some. The sample lists about 400,000 clones, about nine tenths occurring once. The sample taken for sequencing was PBMCs or T cells enriched from blood (not recorded which). Receptors were obtained from a woman under 40 who had recovered from COVID-19.

J is TRBJ2-3 and V is TRBV28; 15 bases match TRBD2. The CDR3 has 16 amino acids. CDR1 and CDR2 from the germline V gene are MDHEN and SYDVKM. The V segment lost 5 bases and the J segment 6 bases; nucleotides outside the gene matches: 6. In nucleotides, the CDR3 is TGTGCCAGCAGTCTGGGACTAGCGGGAGGTTGGGATACGCAGTATTTT. It specifies CASSLGLAGGWDTQYF.

A single count supports this clone. Other nucleotide sequences from this sample produce the same CDR3. The rearrangement links TRBV12-3 or TRBV12-4 to TRBJ2-7; possibly TRBD2 for D (6 bases). This CDR3 comprises 12 residues. V gave up 1 base and J gave up 5 bases, with 6 bases separating them. CDR3 protein: CASSLGGDEQYF. The CDR3 bases are TGTGCCAGCAGTTTAGGGGGGGACGAGCAGTACTTC.

This chain joins TRBV7-9 and TRBJ2-5; 7 nucleotides match TRBD1. V lost 6 bases, J lost 5 bases, and 12 bases stayed unmatched. Germline values: CDR1 SEHNR, CDR2 FQNEAQ (reference sequence). The CDR3 has 15 residues. CDR3 DNA sequence: TGTGCCAGCAGACCCGACAGGGTAGGGGCGGAGACCCAGTACTTC. The encoded protein is CASRPDRVGAETQYF.

The chain recombines TRBV9 with TRBJ1-1; D not certain. CDR1 and CDR2 from the germline V gene are SGDLS and YYNGEE. With 4 bases removed from V and 3 bases from J, the gap between germline ends came to 13 bases. The CDR3 sequence is 14 residues long. As DNA, the CDR3 is TGTGCCAGCAGCCTAACCACTACGTACACTGAAGCTTTCTTT. This encodes CASSLTTTYTEAFF.

The rearrangement uses TRBV29-1 and TRBJ1-2; 7 bases line up with TRBD1. With 7 bases clipped from V and 4 bases from J, the junction kept 6 bases outside the gene matches. The CDR3 has 12 residues. Germline V lookup: CDR1 SQVTM, CDR2 ANQGSEA. The CDR3: CSGWGQSYGYTF. The CDR3 DNA follows: TGCAGCGGTTGGGGACAGTCCTATGGCTACACCTTC.

V usage is TRBV28 and J usage is TRBJ2-2; 9 nucleotides line up with TRBD1. Germline lookup yields CDR1 MDHEN and CDR2 SYDVKM. V lost 6 bases to trimming and J lost 7 bases; unmatched junction nucleotides: 6. The CDR3 runs 14 residues. The CDR3 sequence: CASRLQGAGGELFF. For the CDR3, the DNA is TGTGCCAGCAGACTACAGGGGGCGGGCGGGGAGCTGTTTTTT.

The table lists this clone with a count of one. The genes are TRBV28 and TRBJ2-1; 16 positions agree with TRBD2. Per germline, CDR1 MDHEN and CDR2 SYDVKM. This CDR3 contains 18 residues. The junction had 6 bases not matched to a gene; V was cut back by 2 bases and J by 5 bases. CDR3 nucleotide sequence: TGTGCCAGCAGTTTACGGGGACTAGCGGGAGGGATTCACAATGAGCAGTTCTTC. Its translation: CASSLRGLAGGIHNEQFF. Full variable domain (missing parts from reference TRBV28 and TRBJ2-1): DVKVTQSSRYLVKRTGEKVFLECVQDMDHENMFWYRQDPGLGLRLIYFSYDVKMKEKGDIPEGYSVSREKKERFSLILESASTNQTSMYLCASSLRGLAGGIHNEQFFGPGTRLTVL.

The V call is TRBV14, the J call TRBJ1-3, with D hard to call. With 0 bases removed from V and 3 bases from J, the gap between germline ends came to 6 bases. This CDR3 region has 14 residues. Germline V gene data show CDR1 as SGHDN and CDR2 as FVKESK. The CDR3 region has the DNA TGTGCCAGCAGCCAAGATCATTTTGGAAACACCATATATTTT. The encoded protein is CASSQDHFGNTIYF.

This chain uses TRBV27 with TRBJ2-7; TRBD2 agrees at 8 bases. J gave up 5 bases and V 9 bases, and 6 bases lay outside the gene matches. The germline V gene encodes CDR1 MNHEY and CDR2 SMNVEV (reference sequence). This CDR3 spans 12 amino acids. The CDR3 sequence is CASMNSGNEQYF. DNA for the CDR3: TGTGCCAGTATGAATAGCGGGAACGAGCAGTACTTC.

CDR3 amino acids: CAWTLGTGYGNTIYF. The CDR3 DNA follows: TGTGCCTGGACCCTTGGGACAGGGTATGGAAACACCATATATTTT. The chain has TRBV30 and TRBJ1-3; 9 bases match TRBD1. Unmatched junction bases numbered 7, after V lost 4 bases and J lost 3 bases. This CDR3 has 15 residues. CDR1 GTSNPN and CDR2 SVGIG come from the germline V gene (reference sequence).

V and J are TRBV5-4 and TRBJ1-2; 12 positions agree with TRBD1. Germline CDR1 reads SGHNT; CDR2 reads YYREEE (reference sequence). The CDR3 consists of 17 residues. V was pared by 0 bases and J by 4 bases, with 7 bases of the junction left unmatched. CDR3: CASSLAVGTGGTYGYTF. In DNA form, the CDR3 reads TGTGCCAGCAGCTTGGCCGTCGGGACAGGGGGCACCTATGGCTACACCTTC.